The 18 T cell receptor beta chains below were found in one sample sequenced in a study of spatial heterogeneity in lung cancer. In TCRdb, the 5' RACE reads were re-called with MiXCR into one record per CDR3 protein. Here the sample spans roughly 70,000 distinct CDR3 sequences, approximately 12% being singletons. Stated time point: sample taken at primary tumor resection. Sequencing was performed on whole RNA extracted from tumor and nontumor lung tissue, or from frozen PBMC, and the material was left unsorted. Source: PBMCs, taken at surgery. These receptors came from a male donor with early-stage non-small cell lung cancer.

As concerns this clonotype: Compared with germline, one end of the junction differs, possibly owing to a read error. The chain uses TRBV7-7 and TRBJ2-7, with D maybe TRBD1 (6 bases). Per germline, CDR1 SSHAT and CDR2 FNYEAQ (reference sequence). The CDR3 has 14 amino acids. The CDR3 is CASSLTEQGYEQYF. The DNA of the CDR3 is TGTGCTAGCAGCTTAACCGAACAGGGCTACGAGCAGTACTTC.

The rearrangement joins TRBV7-7 to TRBJ2-3; 8 bases fit TRBD2. Germline assignment: CDR1 SSHAT and CDR2 FNYEAQ (reference sequence). Losses at the gene ends were 5 bases for V and 2 bases for J; bases not matched to a gene: 9. The CDR3 has 16 residues. Here the CDR3 reads CASSPQLAATTDTQYF. The CDR3 region has the DNA TGTGCCAGCAGCCCCCAACTAGCGGCCACCACAGATACGCAGTATTTT.

This clonotype was picked up a small number of times. The rearrangement links TRBV30 to TRBJ1-5; no definite D call. This CDR3 is built from 14 residues. V lost 0 bases to trimming and J lost 4 bases, with 10 bases between them. Germline assignment: CDR1 GTSNPN and CDR2 SVGIG (reference sequence). The CDR3 region has the DNA TGTGCCTGGAGTGTAGGACCAGTGAATCAGCCCCAGCATTTT. The encoded protein is CAWSVGPVNQPQHF.

The V gene is TRBV6-6, the J gene TRBJ1-2; tentative D call: TRBD1 (6 bases). CDR3 size: 13 residues. Germline values: CDR1 MNHNY, CDR2 SVGAGI (reference sequence). Deletions cut 8 bases from V and 3 bases from J, with 13 bases between. For the CDR3, the DNA is TGTGCCAGCGGGAGGACAGCCTACTATGGCTACACCTTC. It encodes CASGRTAYYGYTF.

This clonotype showed up just a few times. The chain joins TRBV12-3 or TRBV12-4 to TRBJ2-5; TRBD1 aligns across 8 bases. Unmatched junction bases numbered 8, after V lost 5 bases and J lost 0 bases. This CDR3 has 16 amino acids. The CDR3 DNA is TGTGCCAGCAGTCAGGGACAGGAGTCGTACCAAGAGACCCAGTACTTC. This translates into CASSQGQESYQETQYF.

V gene TRBV7-2 combines with J gene TRBJ1-1; D remains ambiguous. Trimming removed 2 bases at V and 0 bases at J, with 13 bases between. The germline V gene has CDR1 SGHTA and CDR2 FQGNSA. CDR3 length equals 16 residues. CDR3 sequence: CASSLSRDALNTEAFF. DNA for the CDR3: TGTGCCAGCAGCTTATCCCGCGACGCCTTGAACACTGAAGCTTTCTTT.

Comments on this clonotype: The junction differs from germline at one of its ends, possibly a read error. The V call is TRBV6-6, the J call TRBJ1-6, with D unresolved. Germline assignment: CDR1 MNHNY and CDR2 SVGAGI (reference sequence). The CDR3 loop spans 15 amino acids. The DNA of the CDR3 is TGTGTCAGCAGCCGTGTTTCTCAAAATAATTCACCCCTCCACTTT. Translation: CVSSRVSQNNSPLHF.

In this sample, this clonotype turned up many times. The chain combines TRBV29-1 with TRBJ2-1; D tentatively fits TRBD1 or TRBD2 (5 bases each). Germline assignment: CDR1 SQVTM and CDR2 ANQGSEA. This CDR3 has 15 amino acids. V dropped 1 base and J dropped 4 bases, with 14 bases sitting between them. The chain's CDR3 is CSVEGAQGAYNEQFF. In nucleotides, the CDR3 is TGCAGCGTTGAAGGGGCGCAGGGAGCATACAATGAGCAGTTCTTC.

The sample holds a few counts of this clonotype. V and J are TRBV3-1 and TRBJ1-3; D call uncertain. With 4 bases removed from V and 4 bases from J, the gap between germline ends came to 17 bases. Germline-derived CDR1 and CDR2 are LGHDT and YNNKEL (reference sequence). The CDR3 is 16 amino acids. Here the CDR3 reads CASSPRRGVGGNTIYF. DNA of the CDR3: TGTGCCAGCAGCCCCCGGCGGGGAGTGGGAGGAAACACCATATATTTT.

The genes are TRBV7-2 and TRBJ2-7, with 8 bases lining up with TRBD1. Per germline, CDR1 SGHTA and CDR2 FQGNSA. This CDR3 has 15 amino acids. The ends lost 4 bases at V and 7 bases at J; junction bases unmatched: 12. The CDR3 spells CASSSGTGGTLEQYF. The CDR3 DNA follows: TGTGCCAGCAGCTCCGGGACAGGTGGGACTCTGGAGCAGTACTTC.

The genes are TRBV7-2 and TRBJ2-1; 10 bases are shared with TRBD2. V gave up 7 bases and J gave up 6 bases; unmatched junction bases: 12. The CDR3 runs to 16 residues. The germline V gene has CDR1 SGHTA and CDR2 FQGNSA. The CDR3 region has the DNA TGTGCCAGCAAACTCCTTGGAGCGGGAGGGTCCAATGAGCAGTTCTTC. The encoded protein is CASKLLGAGGSNEQFF. The full variable domain, completed using reference TRBV7-2 and TRBJ2-1, is GAGVSQSPSNKVTEKGKDVELRCDPISGHTALYWYRQSLGQGLEFLIYFQGNSAPDKSGLPSDRFSAERTGGSVSTLTIQRTQQEDSAVYLCASKLLGAGGSNEQFFGPGTRLTVL.

This clonotype has at least ten counts. The CDR3 DNA follows: TGTGCCAGCAGCCCTCTAACCCGGGGGAAGGAAGCTTTCTTT. This encodes CASSPLTRGKEAFF. The chain couples TRBV7-8 to TRBJ1-1; tentatively, D is TRBD1 (5 bases). This CDR3 spans 14 amino acids. V shed 5 bases and J shed 8 bases, with 18 bases lying between them. Germline values: CDR1 SGHVS, CDR2 FQNEAQ.

This clonotype was picked up many times. The rearrangement uses TRBV9 and TRBJ2-7; D not certain. Germline V lookup: CDR1 SGDLS, CDR2 YYNGEE. CDR3 length equals 12 residues. Trimming cost V 3 bases and J 6 bases, with 10 bases left between them. In nucleotides, the CDR3 is TGTGCCAGCAGCGCGAACAATCTCGAGCAGTACTTC. Protein: CASSANNLEQYF.

There are many counts of this clonotype. The chain joins TRBV11-2 to TRBJ2-3, with D hard to call. Germline V gene lookup returns CDR1 SGHAT and CDR2 FQNNGV. V was clipped by 1 base and J by 3 bases, with 5 bases between them. The CDR3 totals 13 residues. CDR3 protein: CASSLGNTDTQYF. CDR3 bases: TGTGCCAGCAGCTTAGGGAATACAGATACGCAGTATTTT.

This clonotype was counted between two and nine times. The chain combines TRBV2 with TRBJ2-1, with 10 bases identical to TRBD2. The CDR3 runs 16 residues. Germline V CDR1 and CDR2: SNHLY, FYNNEI. The junction had 10 bases not matched to a gene; V was cut back by 4 bases and J by 7 bases. CDR3 loop: CASSGLAGTRGNEQFF. The CDR3 DNA reads as TGTGCCAGCAGTGGACTAGCGGGTACAAGGGGGAATGAGCAGTTCTTC. The variable domain in full, with the rest retrieved from reference TRBV2 and TRBJ2-1, is EPEVTQTPSHQVTQMGQEVILRCVPISNHLYFYWYRQILGQKVEFLVSFYNNEISEKSEIFDDQFSVERPDGSNFTLKIRSTKLEDSAMYFCASSGLAGTRGNEQFFGPGTRLTVL.

The chain uses TRBV27 and TRBJ1-4, with D possibly being TRBD1 (6 bases). The CDR3 has 13 amino acids. V was trimmed by 6 bases and J by 10 bases, leaving 15 bases between them. CDR1 MNHEY and CDR2 SMNVEV come from the germline V gene (reference sequence). CDR3 DNA sequence: TGTGCCAGCAGAGGCAGGGGTGAAGGAAAACTGTTTTTT. Amino acids: CASRGRGEGKLFF.

Turning to this clonotype: A much more abundant neighbour one base away suggests this may be a read error. The chain carries TRBV28 and TRBJ1-1, with D possibly matching TRBD1 (5 bases). Germline CDR1 MDHEN, CDR2 SYDVKM. This CDR3 spans 14 amino acids. V dropped 5 bases and J dropped 1 base, with 11 bases sitting between them. DNA for the CDR3: TGTGCCAGCAGTCCCCGACAGAGGAACACTGAAGCTTTCTTT. It specifies CASSPRQRNTEAFF.

In its sample, this clonotype was seen a few times. The chain uses TRBV18 and TRBJ1-6; D perhaps matches TRBD1 (5 bases). CDR3 length: 13 amino acids. Germline lookup yields CDR1 KGHSH and CDR2 LQKENI. The V and J ends lost 2 bases and 8 bases respectively, with 7 bases between them. This CDR3 is CASSPGTDSPLHF. The CDR3 nucleotides are TGTGCCAGCTCACCAGGGACTGATTCACCCCTCCACTTT.